The T cell receptor (beta chain) described here comes from a study of early T cells in non-severe SARS-CoV-2 infection. Study-wide results and limits: The matching step, a VDJdb search, favored anti-spike CD8 responses and missed private and CD4 specificities.

Germline V gene data show CDR1 as KGHDR and CDR2 as SFDVKD. This CDR3 comprises 18 residues. V dropped 3 bases and J dropped 5 bases, with 21 bases sitting between them. The TCR library protocol attached unique molecular identifiers to the individual cDNA molecules. MiXCR, run by TCRdb on the 5' RACE reads, gives a single entry per CDR3 protein. The sample carries tens of thousands of distinct CDR3 sequences, approximately 10% recorded once. Notes on this clonotype: What it binds is not known.

The sample in question was whole blood, obtained at baseline. The origin of this receptor is an adult who was a healthcare worker with PCR-confirmed SARS-CoV-2 infection or an uninfected control (not recorded which). The V gene is TRBV24-1, the J gene TRBJ2-2; D may be TRBD1 (7 bases). This chain's CDR3 is CATSDPRDREVQTGELFF. CDR3 DNA: TGTGCCACCAGTGATCCCAGAGACAGGGAGGTTCAGACCGGGGAGCTGTTTTTT.